These T cell receptor beta chains were read from a single sample in a study of beta chain features in type 1 diabetes. Generated by immunoSEQ multiplex PCR, the TCRdb table keeps only in-frame clones and is missing some. The data contain around 400,000 clones, approximately 15% of them seen just once; the ten biggest clones take up around 0.02%. The sequencing sample was made of naive CD4+ T cells from blood. The source of these receptors is a woman between 18 and 30 years old in good health. The CDR3 runs from the conserved cysteine through the conserved F or W. The D gene is left open where the match is weak. Rows may omit the clone size; those that give it use once, few, many or a size class.

j_call cdr3_length v_call clone_size d_call cdr3_nt cdr3_aa
TRBJ2-1 15 TRBV5-1 . . TGCGCCAGCAGCTTGGATCCTGACACCCGGCAAGAGCAGTTCTTC CASSLDPDTRQEQFF
TRBJ1-5 12 TRBV30 few . TGTGCCTGGAGTGTCCTGCTCGGGCCCCAGCATTTT CAWSVLLGPQHF
TRBJ2-1 15 TRBV4-2 . TRBD2 TGTGCCAGCAGCCAAGAAGGCGGGAGCTACAATGAGCAGTTCTTC CASSQEGGSYNEQFF
TRBJ2-3 16 TRBV4-3 . . TGCGCCAGCAGCCAAGAGTCTTCTCGAGGCACAGATACGCAGTATTTT CASSQESSRGTDTQYF
TRBJ1-2 17 TRBV29-1 . TRBD1 TGCAGCGTTGAAGGAGGGTGGGGCCAGGGGGCGAACTATGGCTACACCTTC CSVEGGWGQGANYGYTF
TRBJ2-5 15 TRBV30 . . TGTGCCTGGAGTGTACTAGGGTACTCGGCAGAGACCCAGTACTTC CAWSVLGYSAETQYF
TRBJ2-7 12 TRBV15 few . TGTGCCACCAGCAGAGCGGGTCCCGAGCAGTACTTC CATSRAGPEQYF
TRBJ1-5 13 TRBV30 few . TGTGCCTGCGAGGGCAGGGAGGGTCAGCCCCAGCATTTT CACEGREGQPQHF
TRBJ1-5 17 TRBV27 few . TGTGCCAGCAGCGCTATGTCGGGGGGTTTGGGCAATCAGCCCCAGCATTTT CASSAMSGGLGNQPQHF
TRBJ1-4 15 TRBV18 . TRBD1 TGTGCCAGCTCACCGACGACAGGGAATAATGAAAAACTGTTTTTT CASSPTTGNNEKLFF